This T cell receptor (beta chain) was captured by sequencing in a study of cytomegalovirus exposure and HLA in healthy donors. Note on this clone: Its matching antigen is unknown.

The PCR employed 60 Vbeta primers together with 13 Jbeta primers. Data came from immunoSEQ multiplex PCR; TCRdb stores just in-frame clones and leaves some out. This sample carries around 70,000 clones, with over 1.5% going to the ten biggest clones. Whole-study results and caveats: A later analysis appeared to link common viral pathogens to several of the most significant clusters. CMV antigen specificity of a few CMV-associated chains was confirmed in vitro.

At collection, donors were nominally healthy, but unrecorded immune exposures were probable. CDR1 is LNHNV and CDR2 is YYDKDF in the germline V gene (reference sequence). The CDR3 totals 18 residues. V shed 2 bases and J 3 bases; nucleotides not matched to a gene: 10. Sequenced sample: PBMCs. This TCR derives from a woman aged 30 to 39 in good health and CMV-seronegative. The chain joins TRBV15 to TRBJ1-5, with 10 bases matching TRBD1. The DNA of the CDR3 is TGTGCCACCAGCAGACCCGGGACAGGGGATTATTACAATCAGCCCCAGCATTTT. This translates into CATSRPGTGDYYNQPQHF. Combining the CDR3 with reference TRBV15 and TRBJ1-5 gives the whole variable domain DAMVIQNPRYQVTQFGKPVTLSCSQTLNHNVMYWYQQKSSQAPKLLFHYYDKDFNNEADTPDNFQSRRPNTSFCFLDIRSPGLGDTAMYLCATSRPGTGDYYNQPQHFGDGTRLSIL.